The sequence of this T cell receptor beta chain was determined in a study of patients and donors after allogeneic stem cell transplantation. TCRdb passed the RT-PCR reads through MiXCR, listing each CDR3 protein once. The sample has 150,000 to 250,000 distinct CDR3 sequences; about 40% are singletons. V gave up 2 bases and J gave up 10 bases, with 14 bases separating them. The CDR3 is 13 residues long. Germline V gene data show CDR1 as MNHEY and CDR2 as SVGEGT. This clonotype turned up a few times. V usage is TRBV6-2 or TRBV6-3 and J usage is TRBJ2-5; D unclear. Sequencing used blood, either unsorted or a sorted T cell fraction (not recorded which). The sequence was obtained from a human donor who was either an allogeneic HSCT recipient or a stem cell or donor lymphocyte infusion donor (not recorded which). It is not recorded whose cells these are; they may come from a transplant donor. The CDR3 bases are TGTGCCAGCAGTTACGGTGGCTCCCACGGCCAGTACTTC. It codes for CASSYGGSHGQYF.